This entry concerns a single TCR beta chain. This sample was included in a study of blood T cell repertoires in COVID-19. Overall study context: The United States, Italy and Spain provided the acute and convalescent COVID-19 samples. Nucleic acid was either cDNA or gDNA, and it came from T cells, B-cell-depleted T cells, or PBMCs.

Using immunoSEQ multiplex PCR, the repertoire was profiled, and TCRdb retains in-frame clones only, with some absent. The profile shows about 430,000 clones, 70% to 90% of them singletons. The ends were cut back, 2 bases at V and 6 bases at J, with 9 bases in the middle. Germline V lookup: CDR1 MNHNY, CDR2 SVGAGI (reference sequence). CDR3 length equals 13 residues. The sequenced sample was peripheral blood. This chain uses TRBV6-6 with TRBJ2-3; D perhaps matches TRBD1 (5 bases). The sequence came from a man aged 18 to 35 with COVID-19, enrolled during active disease. In nucleotides, the CDR3 is TGTGCCAGCAGTTACGGGGCGAAGGATACGCAGTATTTT. Translated: CASSYGAKDTQYF.